This T cell receptor beta chain was found in a study of CD8+ T cells in alopecia areata. Study-wide findings and caveats: While tofacitinib was given, many expanded lesional clones persisted in scalp and blood. Among the 100 top clones, expanded CD8+ clones, like scalp clonality, were significantly decreased by tofacitinib.

The sequencing template was cDNA reverse transcribed from extracted RNA. Only in-frame clones appear in the TCRdb table, and some are missing; sequencing was by immunoSEQ multiplex PCR. The sample consists of some 190,000 clones, roughly 66% of them appearing once. Treatment in this sample: oral pan-JAK inhibitor, 5-10 mg twice daily. Those with alopecia areata gave lesional scalp punch biopsies and peripheral blood. This CDR3 spans 14 amino acids. The germline gives CDR1 SGHTA, CDR2 FQGNSA. V dropped 4 bases and J dropped 7 bases, with 14 bases sitting between them. A note on this clone: The antigen remains undetermined.

Sequencing was performed on CD4+ T cells sorted from blood, taken around week 44, from a patient treated with tofacitinib. This sequence originates from a human donor with alopecia areata. The chain combines TRBV7-2 with TRBJ2-1; D possibly matches TRBD1 or TRBD2 (5 bases each). The CDR3 reads CASSSTRDQNEQFF. The CDR3 coding sequence is TGTGCCAGCAGCTCTACCCGGGACCAAAATGAGCAGTTCTTC.